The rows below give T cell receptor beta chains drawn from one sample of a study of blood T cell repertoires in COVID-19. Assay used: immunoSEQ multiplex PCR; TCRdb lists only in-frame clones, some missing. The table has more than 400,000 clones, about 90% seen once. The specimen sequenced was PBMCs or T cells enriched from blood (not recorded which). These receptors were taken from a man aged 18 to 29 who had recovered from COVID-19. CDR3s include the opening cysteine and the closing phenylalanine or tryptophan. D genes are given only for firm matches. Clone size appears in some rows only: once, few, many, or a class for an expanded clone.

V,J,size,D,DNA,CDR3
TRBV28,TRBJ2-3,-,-,TGTGCCAGCGATTCGAGTGCAGATACGCAGTATTTT,CASDSSADTQYF
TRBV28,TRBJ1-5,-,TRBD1,TGTGCCAGCATCAGGGGGACAGGGGGTTATCAGCCCCAGCATTTT,CASIRGTGGYQPQHF
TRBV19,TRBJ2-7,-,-,TGTGCCAGTAGTATAAGCGGTGCAGACTCCTACGAGCAGTACTTC,CASSISGADSYEQYF
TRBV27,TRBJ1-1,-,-,TGTGCCAGCAGGTGGGGACTTGCGAGCACTGAAGCTTTCTTT,CASRWGLASTEAFF
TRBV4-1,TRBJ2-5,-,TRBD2,TGCGCCAGCAGCCAAGGCCGGGGGGTAATCCAAGAGACCCAGTACTTC,CASSQGRGVIQETQYF
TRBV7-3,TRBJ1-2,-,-,TGTGCCAGCGGGTTCAACACAGGAGCTAACTATGGCTACACCTTC,CASGFNTGANYGYTF
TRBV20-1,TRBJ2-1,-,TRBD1,TGCAGTGCTAGTTGGGACAGCCACAATGAGCAGTTCTTC,CSASWDSHNEQFF
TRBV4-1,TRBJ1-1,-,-,TGCGCCAGCAGCCAAGTTCAGGCCCCCACTGAAGCTTTCTTT,CASSQVQAPTEAFF
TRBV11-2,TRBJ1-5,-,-,TGTGCCAGCAGCCTACAGGGAACGGGCAATCAGCCCCAGCATTTT,CASSLQGTGNQPQHF
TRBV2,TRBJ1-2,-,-,TGTGCCAGCAGTAGAACCCCACGGGAGGGGAATGGCTACACCTTC,CASSRTPREGNGYTF
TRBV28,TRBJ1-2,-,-,TGTGCCAGCAGTTTGACAGTCTATGGCTACACCTTC,CASSLTVYGYTF
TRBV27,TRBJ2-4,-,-,TGTGCCAGCAGTTGGGGGGAAACCAAAAACATTCAGTACTTC,CASSWGETKNIQYF
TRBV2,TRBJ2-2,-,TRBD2,TGTGCCAGTGTCCCTGGGGGGGGCACCGGGGAGCTGTTTTTT,CASVPGGGTGELFF
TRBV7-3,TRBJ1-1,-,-,TGTGCCAGCAGCTCGACGACAATGAGGGAGACTTTCTTT,CASSSTTMRETFF
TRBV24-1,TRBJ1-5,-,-,TGTGCCACCAGTGACTGGACAGTTAATCAGCCCCAGCATTTT,CATSDWTVNQPQHF
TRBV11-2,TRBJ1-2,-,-,TGTGCCAGCAGCTTAGATCCGGGGAGGGATGGCTACACCTTC,CASSLDPGRDGYTF
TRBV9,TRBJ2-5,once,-,TGTGCCAGCAGCGCCACTCCCGACAGGCAAGAGACCCAGTACTTC,CASSATPDRQETQYF
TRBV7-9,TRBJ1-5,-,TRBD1,TGTGCCAGCAGCTTAACAGGGGATCTAGATCAGCCCCAGCATTTT,CASSLTGDLDQPQHF
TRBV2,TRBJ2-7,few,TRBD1,TGTGCCAGCAGGGGACAGGGCTCCTACGAGCAGTACTTC,CASRGQGSYEQYF
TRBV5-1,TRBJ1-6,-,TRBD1,TGCGCCAGCAGCCCACAGGGGGGATTTGGATCACCCCTCCACTTT,CASSPQGGFGSPLHF
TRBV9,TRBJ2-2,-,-,TGTGCCAGCAGCGTAGAGAGCTCAGCGGCGAACACCGGGGAGCTGTTTTTT,CASSVESSAANTGELFF
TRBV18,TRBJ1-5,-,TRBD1,TGTGCCAGCTTTATGACAGGGGTCAGCAATCAGCCCCAGCATTTT,CASFMTGVSNQPQHF
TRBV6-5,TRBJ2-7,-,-,TGTGCCAGCAGCCAAAGACTAGGCTACGAGCAGTACTTC,CASSQRLGYEQYF
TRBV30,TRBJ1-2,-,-,TGTGCCTGGGGAGTTGGCTCTAACTATGGCTACACCTTC,CAWGVGSNYGYTF
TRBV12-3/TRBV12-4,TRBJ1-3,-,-,TGTGCCAGCAGTCATACTACTGGAAACACCATATATTTT,CASSHTTGNTIYF
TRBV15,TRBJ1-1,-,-,TGTGCCACCACCTCGGACAGGAACACTGAAGCTTTCTTT,CATTSDRNTEAFF
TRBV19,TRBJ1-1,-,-,TGTGCCAGTAGTGAGGGAGGGAGCACTGAAGCTTTCTTT,CASSEGGSTEAFF
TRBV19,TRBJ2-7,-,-,TGTGCCAGTAGTCGTACCCGGGAGACCCGGTACGAGCAGTACTTC,CASSRTRETRYEQYF
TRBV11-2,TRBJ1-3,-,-,TGTGCCAGCAGCCTCGGGGTGGGCTCTGGAAACACCATATATTTT,CASSLGVGSGNTIYF
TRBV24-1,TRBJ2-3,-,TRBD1,TGTGCCACCAGTGATTTTAACACCGGGACAGTTCTTGATACGCAGTATTTT,CATSDFNTGTVLDTQYF
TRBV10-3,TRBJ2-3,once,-,TGTGCCATCAGTGATCGGGAACGGAGGTCGGGCACAGATACGCAGTATTTT,CAISDRERRSGTDTQYF
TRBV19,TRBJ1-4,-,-,TGTGCCAGTAGCCTCTCTCACAAGCGCCTAAATGAAAAACTGTTTTTT,CASSLSHKRLNEKLFF
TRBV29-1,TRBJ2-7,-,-,TGCAGCGTTGAATCCAGGGTAGGATACGAGCAGTACTTC,CSVESRVGYEQYF
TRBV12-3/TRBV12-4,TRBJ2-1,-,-,TGTGCCAGCAGCCCCTCTTCCTACAATGAGCAGTTCTTC,CASSPSSYNEQFF
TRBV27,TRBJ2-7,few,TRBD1,TGTGCCAGCAGTTCGACAGGGGGCGGATTCTACGAGCAGTACTTC,CASSSTGGGFYEQYF
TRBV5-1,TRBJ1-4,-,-,TGCGCCAGCAGAACGACAGCTAATGAAAAACTGTTTTTT,CASRTTANEKLFF
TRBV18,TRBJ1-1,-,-,TGTGCCAGCTCACCATCGAGCGCGAGCTCTGAAGCTTTCTTT,CASSPSSASSEAFF
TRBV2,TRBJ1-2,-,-,TGTGCCAGCAGTTTTTCCCAGGACAGCGGCTATGGCTACACCTTC,CASSFSQDSGYGYTF
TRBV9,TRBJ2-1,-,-,TGTGCCAGCAGCGCGCAAGGCGGAGTGTACAATGAGCAGTTCTTC,CASSAQGGVYNEQFF
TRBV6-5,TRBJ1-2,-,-,TGTGCCAGCAGTATAATTCCAGGGTACGGCGGCTACACCTTC,CASSIIPGYGGYTF
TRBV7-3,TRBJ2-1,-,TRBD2,TGTGCCAGCAGCGCTCGCAGCGGGGGGTCCTACAATGAGCAGTTCTTC,CASSARSGGSYNEQFF
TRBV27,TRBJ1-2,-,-,TGTGCCAGCAGTTTGAAGGCAGGGCATAACTATGGCTACACCTTC,CASSLKAGHNYGYTF
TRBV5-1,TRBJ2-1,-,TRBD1,TGCGCCAGCAGGATACAGGGGGCTGAATACAATGAGCAGTTCTTC,CASRIQGAEYNEQFF
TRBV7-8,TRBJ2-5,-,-,TGTGCCAGCAGCTTAGGGGGGGTAGGTCAAGAGACCCAGTACTTC,CASSLGGVGQETQYF
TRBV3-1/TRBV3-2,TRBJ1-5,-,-,TGTGCCAGCAGCCCTCTAGACTATCAGCCCCAGCATTTT,CASSPLDYQPQHF
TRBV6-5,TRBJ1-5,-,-,TGTGCCAGCATGGGGGAGGGAATTCAGCCCCAGCATTTT,CASMGEGIQPQHF
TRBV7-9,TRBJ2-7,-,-,TGTGCCAGCAGCTTAGTCGAGTACGAGCAGTACTTC,CASSLVEYEQYF
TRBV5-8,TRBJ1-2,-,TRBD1,TGTGCCAGCAGCCCAGGGACAGCAAACTATGGCTACACCTTC,CASSPGTANYGYTF
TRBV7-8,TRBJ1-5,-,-,TGTGCCAGCAGCTTGGCAGGGGTATGGACGACGGGCAATCAGCCCCAGCATTTT,CASSLAGVWTTGNQPQHF
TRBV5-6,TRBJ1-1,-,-,TGTGCCAGCAGCTTGGTGGCGGCCGATGAAGCTTTCTTT,CASSLVAADEAFF
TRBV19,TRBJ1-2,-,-,TGTGCCAGTATGTTGTCCGACACACCTACTAACTATGGCTACACCTTC,CASMLSDTPTNYGYTF
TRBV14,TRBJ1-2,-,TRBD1,TGTGCCAGCAGCCAAGATAGCACAGGGGGTCGGTATGGCTACACCTTC,CASSQDSTGGRYGYTF
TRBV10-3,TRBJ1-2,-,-,TGTGCCATCAGGGGGGGTGACGGCTACACCTTC,CAIRGGDGYTF
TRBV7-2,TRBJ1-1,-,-,TGTGCCAGCAGCACAGGGCTTAACACTGAAGCTTTCTTT,CASSTGLNTEAFF
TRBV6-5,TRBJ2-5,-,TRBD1,TGTGCCAGCAGTCCTCCGGGGACAGAAGAGACCCAGTACTTC,CASSPPGTEETQYF
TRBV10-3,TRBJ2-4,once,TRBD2,TGTGCCATCAGTGAGCTAGCGGGGGACCCCAAAAACATTCAGTACTTC,CAISELAGDPKNIQYF
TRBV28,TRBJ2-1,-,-,TGTGCCAGCAGTGTTACAGGGAACGTGATTATGGATGAGCAGTTCTTC,CASSVTGNVIMDEQFF
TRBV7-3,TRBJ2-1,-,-,TGTGCCAGCAGCTTAAATGGGAGAGGGTACAATGAGCAGTTCTTC,CASSLNGRGYNEQFF
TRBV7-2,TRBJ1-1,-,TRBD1,TGTGCCAGCAGCCCATCCGGGACAGGGTACACTGAAGCTTTCTTT,CASSPSGTGYTEAFF
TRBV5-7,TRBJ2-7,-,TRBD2,TGTGCCAGCAGGATCCAAGCTAGCGGGAGATGGAACGAGCAGTACTTC,CASRIQASGRWNEQYF